Listed below are T cell receptor beta chains from one sample, sequenced in a study of cytomegalovirus exposure and HLA in healthy donors. Profiling relied on immunoSEQ multiplex PCR, and the TCRdb table lists in-frame clones only, not all of them. The sample lists some 150,000 clones, 60% to 85% occurring once. The sample was PBMCs. The receptor source for this set is a middle-aged woman in good health and CMV-seropositive. CDR3s include the opening cysteine and the closing phenylalanine or tryptophan. A D gene is named only where the DNA matches it firmly. Size values are once, few and many counts, or a class for expanded clones, and some rows have none.

j_gene: TRBJ1-1; abundance: NA; v_gene: TRBV6-5; d_gene: NA; CDR3aa: CASSGAGGADTEAFF; CDR3nt: TGTGCCAGCAGTGGGGCGGGGGGCGCGGACACTGAAGCTTTCTTT
j_gene: TRBJ1-5; abundance: NA; v_gene: TRBV2; d_gene: NA; CDR3aa: CASSEGNSRNQPQHF; CDR3nt: TGTGCCAGCAGTGAAGGGAACTCGAGGAATCAGCCCCAGCATTTT
j_gene: TRBJ1-2; abundance: few; v_gene: TRBV6-5; d_gene: NA; CDR3aa: CASRRGGSGYTF; CDR3nt: TGTGCCAGCAGACGGGGGGGCTCTGGCTACACCTTC
j_gene: TRBJ1-2; abundance: few; v_gene: TRBV14; d_gene: NA; CDR3aa: CASSHLPMTANYGYTF; CDR3nt: TGTGCCAGCAGCCACCTCCCGATGACAGCCAACTATGGCTACACCTTC
j_gene: TRBJ1-2; abundance: NA; v_gene: TRBV13; d_gene: TRBD1; CDR3aa: CASSGGTGNGYTF; CDR3nt: TGTGCCAGCAGCGGGGGGACAGGGAATGGCTACACCTTC
j_gene: TRBJ1-4; abundance: NA; v_gene: TRBV19; d_gene: TRBD1; CDR3aa: CASSMGGQTNEKLFF; CDR3nt: TGTGCCAGTAGTATGGGGGGACAGACTAATGAAAAACTGTTTTTT
j_gene: TRBJ2-2; abundance: NA; v_gene: TRBV10-2; d_gene: TRBD1; CDR3aa: CASRGDRDTGELFF; CDR3nt: TGCGCCAGCAGAGGGGACAGGGACACCGGGGAGCTGTTTTTT
j_gene: TRBJ2-7; abundance: NA; v_gene: TRBV6-1; d_gene: NA; CDR3aa: CASISRAYEQYF; CDR3nt: TGTGCCAGCATATCCCGAGCCTACGAGCAGTACTTC
j_gene: TRBJ2-7; abundance: NA; v_gene: TRBV25-1; d_gene: NA; CDR3aa: CASSQGNEQYF; CDR3nt: TGTGCCAGCAGTCAGGGCAACGAGCAGTACTTC
j_gene: TRBJ1-5; abundance: NA; v_gene: TRBV5-1; d_gene: TRBD1; CDR3aa: CASSLDGTGGSNQPQHF; CDR3nt: TGCGCCAGCAGCTTGGATGGGACAGGGGGCAGCAATCAGCCCCAGCATTTT
j_gene: TRBJ2-5; abundance: NA; v_gene: TRBV5-1; d_gene: NA; CDR3aa: CASSFDVGEETQYF; CDR3nt: TGCGCCAGCAGCTTCGACGTAGGGGAAGAGACCCAGTACTTC
j_gene: TRBJ2-2; abundance: NA; v_gene: TRBV4-2; d_gene: TRBD2; CDR3aa: CASSQDSWRGGPTGELFF; CDR3nt: TGTGCCAGCAGCCAAGATTCCTGGCGGGGGGGCCCCACCGGGGAGCTGTTTTTT
j_gene: TRBJ2-1; abundance: NA; v_gene: TRBV9; d_gene: TRBD2; CDR3aa: CASSVTAGENNEQFF; CDR3nt: TGTGCCAGCAGCGTAACGGCGGGGGAAAACAATGAGCAGTTCTTC
j_gene: TRBJ1-3; abundance: NA; v_gene: TRBV4-1; d_gene: TRBD1; CDR3aa: CASSPTGAGGNTIYF; CDR3nt: TGCGCCAGCAGCCCGACAGGGGCTGGTGGAAACACCATATATTTT
j_gene: TRBJ2-1; abundance: NA; v_gene: TRBV28; d_gene: TRBD2; CDR3aa: CASKGDGGANEQFF; CDR3nt: TGTGCCAGCAAAGGGGACGGGGGGGCCAATGAGCAGTTCTTC
j_gene: TRBJ1-4; abundance: NA; v_gene: TRBV19; d_gene: NA; CDR3aa: CASSIGGGGTGEKLFF; CDR3nt: TGTGCCAGTAGTATAGGCGGGGGCGGTACTGGTGAAAAACTGTTTTTT
j_gene: TRBJ1-3; abundance: NA; v_gene: TRBV5-1; d_gene: TRBD1; CDR3aa: CANSSRGTGGNTIYF; CDR3nt: TGCGCCAACAGCAGCAGAGGGACAGGGGGAAACACCATATATTTT
j_gene: TRBJ2-1; abundance: NA; v_gene: TRBV5-1; d_gene: TRBD1; CDR3aa: CASSLVVGTAYNEQFF; CDR3nt: TGCGCCAGCAGCTTGGTAGTCGGGACAGCTTACAATGAGCAGTTCTTC
j_gene: TRBJ1-6; abundance: NA; v_gene: TRBV18; d_gene: TRBD1; CDR3aa: CASSPTGTGVNSPLHF; CDR3nt: TGTGCCAGCTCACCGACCGGGACAGGGGTTAATTCACCCCTCCACTTT
j_gene: TRBJ1-1; abundance: NA; v_gene: TRBV29-1; d_gene: TRBD1; CDR3aa: CSVERNRGTEAFF; CDR3nt: TGCAGCGTTGAACGGAACAGGGGCACTGAAGCTTTCTTT
j_gene: TRBJ1-1; abundance: few; v_gene: TRBV5-1; d_gene: NA; CDR3aa: CASSQTEKGTEAFF; CDR3nt: TGCGCCAGCAGCCAGACAGAAAAGGGCACTGAAGCTTTCTTT
j_gene: TRBJ1-3; abundance: NA; v_gene: TRBV2; d_gene: TRBD1; CDR3aa: CASRDTGGASGNTIYF; CDR3nt: TGTGCCAGCAGGGACACAGGGGGCGCTTCGGGAAACACCATATATTTT
j_gene: TRBJ2-4; abundance: NA; v_gene: TRBV19; d_gene: NA; CDR3aa: CASAERGRGNIQYF; CDR3nt: TGTGCCAGCGCCGAGAGGGGTCGGGGGAACATTCAGTACTTC
j_gene: TRBJ2-7; abundance: NA; v_gene: TRBV19; d_gene: NA; CDR3aa: CASSTIGSSYEQYF; CDR3nt: TGTGCCAGTAGTACAATCGGGAGCTCCTACGAGCAGTACTTC
j_gene: TRBJ1-5; abundance: NA; v_gene: TRBV19; d_gene: NA; CDR3aa: CASAGRPSKPQHF; CDR3nt: TGTGCCAGTGCGGGACGCCCGTCTAAGCCCCAGCATTTT
j_gene: TRBJ2-5; abundance: NA; v_gene: TRBV6-1; d_gene: TRBD1; CDR3aa: CASSEEDRGRALQETQYF; CDR3nt: TGTGCCAGCAGTGAAGAGGACAGGGGGCGCGCGCTCCAAGAGACCCAGTACTTC
j_gene: TRBJ1-1; abundance: NA; v_gene: TRBV30; d_gene: TRBD1; CDR3aa: CAWGGTGGLAEAFF; CDR3nt: TGTGCCTGGGGGGGGACAGGGGGCTTGGCTGAAGCTTTCTTT
j_gene: TRBJ2-2; abundance: NA; v_gene: TRBV7-9; d_gene: TRBD2; CDR3aa: CASSLRLAGDTGELFF; CDR3nt: TGTGCCAGCAGCTTAAGACTAGCGGGGGACACCGGGGAGCTGTTTTTT
j_gene: TRBJ2-5; abundance: NA; v_gene: TRBV19; d_gene: NA; CDR3aa: CASSQHRGETQYF; CDR3nt: TGTGCCAGTAGTCAGCATCGGGGGGAGACCCAGTACTTC
j_gene: TRBJ1-5; abundance: NA; v_gene: TRBV23-1; d_gene: NA; CDR3aa: CASSQSSETNQPQHF; CDR3nt: TGCGCCAGCAGTCAATCTTCAGAAACCAATCAGCCCCAGCATTTT
j_gene: TRBJ1-2; abundance: NA; v_gene: TRBV15; d_gene: NA; CDR3aa: CATSSGGGYGYTF; CDR3nt: TGTGCCACCAGCAGCGGAGGCGGCTATGGCTACACCTTC
j_gene: TRBJ1-1; abundance: NA; v_gene: TRBV6-5; d_gene: NA; CDR3aa: CASSSQGWTSEAFF; CDR3nt: TGTGCCAGCAGTTCCCAGGGATGGACCTCTGAAGCTTTCTTT
j_gene: TRBJ2-1; abundance: once; v_gene: TRBV7-6; d_gene: TRBD2; CDR3aa: CASTPGLGRNEQFF; CDR3nt: TGTGCCAGCACCCCCGGACTAGGTCGGAATGAGCAGTTCTTC
j_gene: TRBJ2-7; abundance: NA; v_gene: TRBV10-3; d_gene: TRBD1; CDR3aa: CAISERTGDSYEQYF; CDR3nt: TGTGCCATCAGTGAGAGGACAGGGGATTCCTACGAGCAGTACTTC
j_gene: TRBJ1-5; abundance: NA; v_gene: TRBV30; d_gene: TRBD1; CDR3aa: CAWSVQGMGTGVLKPPQHF; CDR3nt: TGTGCCTGGAGTGTACAAGGAATGGGGACAGGGGTCTTGAAGCCGCCCCAGCATTTT
j_gene: TRBJ1-6; abundance: NA; v_gene: TRBV6-5; d_gene: TRBD1; CDR3aa: CASRYGQGGSNSPLHF; CDR3nt: TGTGCCAGCAGATACGGACAGGGGGGTAGCAATTCACCCCTCCACTTT
j_gene: TRBJ1-2; abundance: NA; v_gene: TRBV19; d_gene: TRBD1; CDR3aa: CASSMDRYYGYTF; CDR3nt: TGTGCCAGTAGTATGGACAGGTACTATGGCTACACCTTC
j_gene: TRBJ1-4; abundance: once; v_gene: TRBV18; d_gene: NA; CDR3aa: CASSPTQGWEKLFF; CDR3nt: TGTGCCAGCTCACCAACCCAGGGTTGGGAAAAACTGTTTTTT
j_gene: TRBJ1-6; abundance: NA; v_gene: TRBV6-1; d_gene: NA; CDR3aa: CATIFGASNSPLHF; CDR3nt: TGTGCCACCATATTTGGGGCAAGCAATTCACCCCTCCACTTT
j_gene: TRBJ2-5; abundance: few; v_gene: TRBV12-5; d_gene: TRBD1; CDR3aa: CASGLVLDREMETQYF; CDR3nt: TGTGCTAGTGGTTTGGTACTGGACAGGGAAATGGAGACCCAGTACTTC
j_gene: TRBJ2-7; abundance: few; v_gene: TRBV2; d_gene: TRBD1; CDR3aa: CASSEPPGQLRYEQYF; CDR3nt: TGTGCCAGCAGTGAACCGCCGGGACAGCTTCGTTACGAGCAGTACTTC
j_gene: TRBJ2-1; abundance: once; v_gene: TRBV6-6; d_gene: NA; CDR3aa: CASSYSRTVDNEQLF; CDR3nt: TGTGCCAGCAGTTACTCGCGGACTGTCGATAATGAGCAGCTCTTC
j_gene: TRBJ2-7; abundance: NA; v_gene: TRBV7-9; d_gene: NA; CDR3aa: CASSMAGSEQYF; CDR3nt: TGTGCCAGCAGCATGGCGGGGAGCGAGCAGTACTTC
j_gene: TRBJ2-1; abundance: NA; v_gene: TRBV13; d_gene: TRBD1; CDR3aa: CASTDSRTGGAYNEQFF; CDR3nt: TGTGCCAGCACCGATTCCAGGACAGGGGGTGCCTACAATGAGCAGTTCTTC
j_gene: TRBJ2-6; abundance: few; v_gene: TRBV18; d_gene: TRBD1; CDR3aa: CASSPSDRTSSGANVLTF; CDR3nt: TGTGCCAGCTCACCTTCGGACAGGACGAGCTCTGGGGCCAACGTCCTGACTTTC
j_gene: TRBJ2-1; abundance: NA; v_gene: TRBV6-6; d_gene: TRBD2; CDR3aa: CASSYSGGYQFF; CDR3nt: TGTGCCAGCAGTTATAGCGGGGGGTATCAGTTCTTC
j_gene: TRBJ1-1; abundance: few; v_gene: TRBV9; d_gene: NA; CDR3aa: CASSVVEQGNTEAFF; CDR3nt: TGTGCCAGCAGCGTAGTTGAACAGGGGAACACTGAAGCTTTCTTT